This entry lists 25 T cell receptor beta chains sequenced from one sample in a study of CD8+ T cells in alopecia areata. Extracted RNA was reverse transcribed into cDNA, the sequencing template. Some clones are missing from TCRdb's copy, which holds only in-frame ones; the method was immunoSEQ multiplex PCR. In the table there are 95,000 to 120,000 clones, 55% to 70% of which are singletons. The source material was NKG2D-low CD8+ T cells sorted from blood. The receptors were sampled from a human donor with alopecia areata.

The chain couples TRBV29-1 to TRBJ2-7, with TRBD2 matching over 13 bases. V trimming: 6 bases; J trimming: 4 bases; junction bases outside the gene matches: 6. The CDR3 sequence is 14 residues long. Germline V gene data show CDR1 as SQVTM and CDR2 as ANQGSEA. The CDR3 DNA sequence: TGCAGCGTCCTAGGACTAGCGGGAGAGTACGAGCAGTACTTC. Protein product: CSVLGLAGEYEQYF.

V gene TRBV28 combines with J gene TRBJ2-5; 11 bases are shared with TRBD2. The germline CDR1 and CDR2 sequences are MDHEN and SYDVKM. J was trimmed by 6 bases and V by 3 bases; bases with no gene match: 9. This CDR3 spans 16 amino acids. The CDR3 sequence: CASSFRLAGGLKTQYF. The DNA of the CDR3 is TGTGCCAGCAGTTTTCGGTTAGCGGGAGGGTTAAAGACCCAGTACTTC.

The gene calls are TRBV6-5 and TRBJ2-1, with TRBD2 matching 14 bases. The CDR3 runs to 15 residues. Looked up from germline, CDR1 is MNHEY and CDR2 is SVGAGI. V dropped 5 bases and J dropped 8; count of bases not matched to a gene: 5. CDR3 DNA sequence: TGTGCCAGCAGTCTGACTAGCGGGGGGGCCGATGAGCAGTTCTTC. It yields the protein CASSLTSGGADEQFF.

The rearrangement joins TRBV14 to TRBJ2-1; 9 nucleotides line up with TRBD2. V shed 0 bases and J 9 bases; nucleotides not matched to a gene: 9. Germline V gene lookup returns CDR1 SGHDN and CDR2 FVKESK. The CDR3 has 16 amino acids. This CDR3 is CASSQDIGTSPTEQFF. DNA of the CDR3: TGTGCCAGCAGCCAAGACATAGGGACTAGCCCCACTGAGCAGTTCTTC.

CDR3 in amino acids: CSARGEQTQYF. The CDR3 DNA is TGCAGTGCTAGGGGGGAACAGACCCAGTACTTC. J is TRBJ2-5 and V is TRBV20-1; D could derive from TRBD1 or TRBD2 (5 bases each). CDR1 DFQATT and CDR2 SNEGSKA come from the germline V gene (reference sequence). The CDR3 sequence is 11 residues long. V shed 3 bases and J shed 6 bases, with 8 bases lying between them.

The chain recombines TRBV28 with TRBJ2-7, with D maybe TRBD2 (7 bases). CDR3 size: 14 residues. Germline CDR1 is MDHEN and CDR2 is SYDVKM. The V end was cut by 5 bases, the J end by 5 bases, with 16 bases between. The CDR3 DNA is TGTGCCAGCAGTGCCCCCGGGGGGCTGAACGAGCAGTACTTC. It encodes CASSAPGGLNEQYF.

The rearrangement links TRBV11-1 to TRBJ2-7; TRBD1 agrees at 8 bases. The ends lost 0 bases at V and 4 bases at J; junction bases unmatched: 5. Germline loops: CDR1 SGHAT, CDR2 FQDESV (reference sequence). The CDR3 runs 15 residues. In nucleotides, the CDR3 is TGTGCCAGCAGCTTAGCGGCTCAGGGGGCGTACGAGCAGTACTTC. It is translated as CASSLAAQGAYEQYF.

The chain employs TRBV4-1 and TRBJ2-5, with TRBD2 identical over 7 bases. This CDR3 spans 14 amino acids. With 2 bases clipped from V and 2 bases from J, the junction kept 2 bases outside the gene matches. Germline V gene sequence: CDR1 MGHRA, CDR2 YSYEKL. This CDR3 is CASSQLAAQETQYF. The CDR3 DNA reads TGCGCCAGCAGCCAACTAGCGGCTCAAGAGACCCAGTACTTC.

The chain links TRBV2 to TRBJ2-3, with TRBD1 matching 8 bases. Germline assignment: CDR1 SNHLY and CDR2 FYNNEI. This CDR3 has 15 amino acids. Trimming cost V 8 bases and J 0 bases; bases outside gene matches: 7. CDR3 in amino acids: CASEGTGSSTDTQYF. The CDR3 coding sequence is TGTGCCAGCGAGGGGACAGGATCTAGCACAGATACGCAGTATTTT.

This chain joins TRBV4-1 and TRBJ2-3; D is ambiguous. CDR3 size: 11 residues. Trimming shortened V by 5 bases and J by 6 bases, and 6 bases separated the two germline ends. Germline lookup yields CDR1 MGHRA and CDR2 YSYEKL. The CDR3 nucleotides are TGCGCCAGCAGCGAGAGGGATACGCAGTATTTT. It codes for CASSERDTQYF.

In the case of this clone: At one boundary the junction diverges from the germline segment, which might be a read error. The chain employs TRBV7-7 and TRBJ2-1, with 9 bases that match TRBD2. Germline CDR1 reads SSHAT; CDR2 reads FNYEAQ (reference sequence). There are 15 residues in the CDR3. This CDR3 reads CASSLVAGAYNEQFF. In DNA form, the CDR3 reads TGTGCTAGCAGCTTAGTAGCGGGGGCCTACAATGAGCAGTTCTTC. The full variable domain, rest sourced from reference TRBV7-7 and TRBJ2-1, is GAGVSQSPRYKVTKRGQDVTLRCDPISSHATLYWYQQALGQGPEFLTYFNYEAQPDKSGLPSDRFSAERPEGSISTLTIQRTEQRDSAMYRCASSLVAGAYNEQFFGPGTRLTVL.

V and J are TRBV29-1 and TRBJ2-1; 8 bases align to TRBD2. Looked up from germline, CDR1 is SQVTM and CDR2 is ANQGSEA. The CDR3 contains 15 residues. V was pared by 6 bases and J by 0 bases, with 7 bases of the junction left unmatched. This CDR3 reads CSVETGGNSYNEQFF. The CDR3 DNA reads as TGCAGCGTGGAGACGGGAGGGAACTCCTACAATGAGCAGTTCTTC.

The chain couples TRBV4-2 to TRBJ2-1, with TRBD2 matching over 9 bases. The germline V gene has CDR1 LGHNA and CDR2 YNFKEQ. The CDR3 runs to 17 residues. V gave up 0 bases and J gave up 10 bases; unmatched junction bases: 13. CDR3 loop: CASSQDFDLAGISEQFF. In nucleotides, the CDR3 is TGTGCCAGCAGCCAAGATTTTGATCTAGCGGGGATCTCCGAGCAGTTCTTC.

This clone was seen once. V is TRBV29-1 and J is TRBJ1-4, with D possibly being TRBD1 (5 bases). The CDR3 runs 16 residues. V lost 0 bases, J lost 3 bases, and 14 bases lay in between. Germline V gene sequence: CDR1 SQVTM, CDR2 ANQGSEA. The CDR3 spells CSVEDPADIPNEKLFF. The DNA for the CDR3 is TGCAGCGTTGAAGATCCCGCGGACATTCCTAATGAAAAACTGTTTTTT.

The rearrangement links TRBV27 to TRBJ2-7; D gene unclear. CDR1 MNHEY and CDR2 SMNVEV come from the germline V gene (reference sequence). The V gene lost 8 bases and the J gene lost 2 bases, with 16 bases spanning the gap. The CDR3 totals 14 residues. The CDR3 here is CASEAGYPTYEQYF. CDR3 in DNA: TGTGCCAGCGAAGCTGGGTATCCCACCTACGAGCAGTACTTC.

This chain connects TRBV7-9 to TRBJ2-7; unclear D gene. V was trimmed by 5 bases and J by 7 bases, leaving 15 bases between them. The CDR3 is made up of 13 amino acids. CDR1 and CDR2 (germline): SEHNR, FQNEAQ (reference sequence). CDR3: CASSPALLEEQYF. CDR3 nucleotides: TGTGCCAGCAGCCCTGCGCTCCTCGAAGAGCAGTACTTC.

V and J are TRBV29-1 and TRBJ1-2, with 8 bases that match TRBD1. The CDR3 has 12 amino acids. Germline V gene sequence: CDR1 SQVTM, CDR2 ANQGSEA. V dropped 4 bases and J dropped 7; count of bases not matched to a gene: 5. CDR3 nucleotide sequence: TGCAGCGTTGTTGCAGGGGGCCTTGGCTACACCTTC. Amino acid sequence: CSVVAGGLGYTF.

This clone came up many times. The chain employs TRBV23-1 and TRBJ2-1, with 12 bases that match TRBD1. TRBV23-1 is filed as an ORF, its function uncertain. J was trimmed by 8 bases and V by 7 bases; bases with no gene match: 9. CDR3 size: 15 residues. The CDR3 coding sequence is TGCGCCAGCAACCTATGGGGACAGGGGGCCCATGAGCAGTTCTTC. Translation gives CASNLWGQGAHEQFF.

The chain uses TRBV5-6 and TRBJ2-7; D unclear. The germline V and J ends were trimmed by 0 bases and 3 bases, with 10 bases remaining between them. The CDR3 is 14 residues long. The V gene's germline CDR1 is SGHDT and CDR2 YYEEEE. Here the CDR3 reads CASSLDRDFYEQYF. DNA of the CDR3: TGTGCCAGCAGCTTGGACCGAGACTTCTACGAGCAGTACTTC.

The CDR3 nucleotides read TGCGCCAGCAGGGATACTAGCGGGAATACAAATGAGCAGTTCTTC. This gives the protein CASRDTSGNTNEQFF. The chain couples TRBV5-1 to TRBJ2-1; 10 nucleotides match TRBD2. Germline V gene lookup returns CDR1 SGHRS and CDR2 YFSETQ. There are 15 residues in the CDR3. The trim removed 5 bases at V and 7 bases at J, leaving 9 bases unmatched.

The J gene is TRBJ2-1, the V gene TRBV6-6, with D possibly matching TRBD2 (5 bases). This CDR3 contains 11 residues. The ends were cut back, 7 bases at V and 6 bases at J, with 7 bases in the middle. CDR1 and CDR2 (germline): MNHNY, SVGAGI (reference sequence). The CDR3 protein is CASMAGNEQFF. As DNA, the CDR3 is TGTGCCAGCATGGCGGGCAATGAGCAGTTCTTC.

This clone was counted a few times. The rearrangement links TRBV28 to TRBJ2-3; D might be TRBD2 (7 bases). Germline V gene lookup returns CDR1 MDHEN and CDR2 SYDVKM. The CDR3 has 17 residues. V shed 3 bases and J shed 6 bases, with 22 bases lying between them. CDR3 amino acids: CASSFGLGGPLLDTQYF. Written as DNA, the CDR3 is TGTGCCAGCAGTTTTGGACTAGGGGGTCCCCTCTTGGATACGCAGTATTTT.

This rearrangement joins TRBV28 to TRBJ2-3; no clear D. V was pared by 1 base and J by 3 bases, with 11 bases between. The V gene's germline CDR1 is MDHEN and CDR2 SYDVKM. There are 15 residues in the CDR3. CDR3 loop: CASSLLDPVTDTQYF. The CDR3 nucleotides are TGTGCCAGCAGTTTATTAGATCCTGTAACAGATACGCAGTATTTT.

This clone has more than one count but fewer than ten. CDR3 sequence (DNA): TGCAGCGTGGAAAATACGAACACCGGGGAGCTGTTTTTT. The encoded protein is CSVENTNTGELFF. The chain recombines TRBV29-1 with TRBJ2-2; D is unclear. The germline CDR1 and CDR2 sequences are SQVTM and ANQGSEA. V shed 6 bases and J shed 0 bases, with 8 bases lying between them. CDR3 length: 13 amino acids.

CDR3 residues: CASSPQIGETQYF. The CDR3 DNA follows: TGCGCCAGCAGCCCGCAAATCGGGGAGACCCAGTACTTC. The rearrangement links TRBV4-1 to TRBJ2-5; no clear D gene. The CDR3 extends over 13 amino acids. Trimming pared 4 bases from V and 5 bases from J, leaving 11 bases between. Germline V CDR1 and CDR2: MGHRA, YSYEKL.